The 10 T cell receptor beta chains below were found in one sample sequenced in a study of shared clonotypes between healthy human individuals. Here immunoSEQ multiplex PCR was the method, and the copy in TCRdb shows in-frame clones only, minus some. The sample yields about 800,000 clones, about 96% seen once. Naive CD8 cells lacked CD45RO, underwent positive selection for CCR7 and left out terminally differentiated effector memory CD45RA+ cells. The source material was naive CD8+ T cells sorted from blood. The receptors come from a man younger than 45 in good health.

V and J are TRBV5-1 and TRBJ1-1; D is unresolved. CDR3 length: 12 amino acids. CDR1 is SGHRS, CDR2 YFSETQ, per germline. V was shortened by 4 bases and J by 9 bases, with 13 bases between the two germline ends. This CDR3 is CASSIDSSQAFF. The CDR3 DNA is TGCGCCAGCAGCATAGACTCCTCTCAAGCTTTCTTT.

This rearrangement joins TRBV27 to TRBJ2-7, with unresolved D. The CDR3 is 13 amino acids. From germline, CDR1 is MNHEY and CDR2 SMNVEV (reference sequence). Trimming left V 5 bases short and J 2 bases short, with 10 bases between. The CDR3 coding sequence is TGTGCCAGCAGTCCTCGAAATGCCTACGAGCAGTACTTC. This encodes CASSPRNAYEQYF.

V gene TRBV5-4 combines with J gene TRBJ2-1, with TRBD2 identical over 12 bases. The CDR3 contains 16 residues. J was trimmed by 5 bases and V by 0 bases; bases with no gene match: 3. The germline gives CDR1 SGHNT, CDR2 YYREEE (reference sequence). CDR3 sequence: CASSLGLAGVNNEQFF. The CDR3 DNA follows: TGTGCCAGCAGCTTGGGACTAGCGGGAGTAAACAATGAGCAGTTCTTC.

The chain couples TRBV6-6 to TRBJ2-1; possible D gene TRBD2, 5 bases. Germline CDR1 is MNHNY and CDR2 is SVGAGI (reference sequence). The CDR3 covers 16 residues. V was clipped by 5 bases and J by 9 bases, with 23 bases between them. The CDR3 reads CASSPFSMRYRGEQFF. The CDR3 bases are TGTGCCAGCAGTCCTTTCTCTATGAGGTATCGGGGTGAGCAGTTCTTC.

The CDR3 DNA is TGTGCCTGGACGCCGGTGCTAGCGGGCTACGAGCAGTACTTC. It codes for CAWTPVLAGYEQYF. The rearrangement links TRBV30 to TRBJ2-7, with 8 bases lining up with TRBD2. The CDR3 runs 14 residues. V gave up 4 bases and J gave up 3 bases; unmatched junction bases: 8. CDR1 is GTSNPN, CDR2 SVGIG, per germline (reference sequence).

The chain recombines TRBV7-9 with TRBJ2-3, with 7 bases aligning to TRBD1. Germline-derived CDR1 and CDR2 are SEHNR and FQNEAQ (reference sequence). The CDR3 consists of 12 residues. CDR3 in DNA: TGTGCTGGAAGGGGGCGTAGAGATACGCAGTATTTT. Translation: CAGRGRRDTQYF.

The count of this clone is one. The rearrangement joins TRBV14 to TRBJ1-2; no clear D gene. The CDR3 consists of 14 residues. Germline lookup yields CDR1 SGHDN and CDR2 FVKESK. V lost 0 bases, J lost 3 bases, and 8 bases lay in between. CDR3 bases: TGTGCCAGCAGCCAAGAGGGCAGTTACTATGGCTACACCTTC. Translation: CASSQEGSYYGYTF.

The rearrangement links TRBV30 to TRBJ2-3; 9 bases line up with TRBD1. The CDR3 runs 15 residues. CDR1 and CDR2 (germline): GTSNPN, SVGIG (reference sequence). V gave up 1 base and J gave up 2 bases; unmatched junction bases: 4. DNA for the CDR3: TGTGCCTGGAGTGCAGGACAGGGGAACACAGATACGCAGTATTTT. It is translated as CAWSAGQGNTDTQYF.

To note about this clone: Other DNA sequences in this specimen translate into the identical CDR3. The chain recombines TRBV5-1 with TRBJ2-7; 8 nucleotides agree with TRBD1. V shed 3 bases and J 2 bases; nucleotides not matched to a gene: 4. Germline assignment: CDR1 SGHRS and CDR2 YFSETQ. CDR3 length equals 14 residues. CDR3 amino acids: CASSSGTGTYEQYF. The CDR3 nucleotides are TGCGCCAGCAGCTCCGGGACAGGAACCTACGAGCAGTACTTC.

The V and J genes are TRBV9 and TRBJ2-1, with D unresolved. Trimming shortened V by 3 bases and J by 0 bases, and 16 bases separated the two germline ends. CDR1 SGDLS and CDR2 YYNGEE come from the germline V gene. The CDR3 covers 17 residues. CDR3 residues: CASSDSRADSSYNEQFF. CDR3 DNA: TGTGCCAGCAGCGATTCTAGGGCGGATAGCTCCTACAATGAGCAGTTCTTC.